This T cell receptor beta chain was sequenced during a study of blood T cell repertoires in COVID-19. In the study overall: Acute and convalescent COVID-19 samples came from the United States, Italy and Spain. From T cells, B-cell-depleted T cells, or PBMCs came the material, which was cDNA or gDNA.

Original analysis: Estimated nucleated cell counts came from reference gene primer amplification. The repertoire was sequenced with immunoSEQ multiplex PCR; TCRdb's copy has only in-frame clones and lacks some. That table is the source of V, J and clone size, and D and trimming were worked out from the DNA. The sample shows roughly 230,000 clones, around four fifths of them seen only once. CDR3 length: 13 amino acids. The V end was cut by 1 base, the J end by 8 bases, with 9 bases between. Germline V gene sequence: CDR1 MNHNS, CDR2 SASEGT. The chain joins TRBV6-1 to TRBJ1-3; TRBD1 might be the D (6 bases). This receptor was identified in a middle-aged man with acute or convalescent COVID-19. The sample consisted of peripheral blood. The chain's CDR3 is CASSEDRVYTIYF. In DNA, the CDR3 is TGTGCCAGCAGTGAAGACAGGGTATACACCATATATTTT.